This T cell receptor (beta chain) was captured in a study of CD8 T cells in Susac syndrome. The study, taken as a whole, reports: A relatively small number of individuals underwent TCR sequencing and HLA analysis.

Random-hexamer reverse transcription was applied to roughly 0.5 to 1 ug RNA. The immunoSEQ assay covered 54 Vbeta and 13 Jbeta segments for CDR3. TCRdb processed the immunoSEQ multiplex PCR reads anew with MiXCR; each CDR3 protein has one entry. The sample carries about 400,000 distinct CDR3 sequences, around 85% recorded once. Worth noting for this clonotype: Its antigen is unidentified.

The CDR3 sequence is 17 residues long. Germline values: CDR1 SGHNT, CDR2 YENEEA. The V end was cut by 5 bases, the J end by 8 bases, with 27 bases between. The clonotype comes from a human donor with multiple sclerosis. This chain uses TRBV11-3 with TRBJ1-2; D gene ambiguous. The sequenced material came from CD8+ T cells from PBMCs. The chain's CDR3 is CASSEFRAAFRYCGYTF. The CDR3 nucleotides are TGTGCCAGCAGCGAATTCCGGGCCGCCTTTCGTTACTGCGGCTACACCTTC.